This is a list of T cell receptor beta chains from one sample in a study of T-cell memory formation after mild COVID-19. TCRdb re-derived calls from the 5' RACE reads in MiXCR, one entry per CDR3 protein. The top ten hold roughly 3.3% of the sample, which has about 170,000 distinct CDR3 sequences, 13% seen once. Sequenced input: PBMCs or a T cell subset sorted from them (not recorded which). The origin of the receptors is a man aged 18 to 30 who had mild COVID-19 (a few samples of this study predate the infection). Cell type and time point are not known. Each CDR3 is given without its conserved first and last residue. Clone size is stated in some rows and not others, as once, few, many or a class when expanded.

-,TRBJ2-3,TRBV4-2,ASSQGLAGGLYTQY
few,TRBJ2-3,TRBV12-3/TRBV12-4,ASSHPPDTQY
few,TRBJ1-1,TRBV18,ASSPLLQLNTEAF
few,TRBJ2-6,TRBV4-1,ASSFDFATGANVLT
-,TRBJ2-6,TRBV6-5,ASRKQGAGANVLT
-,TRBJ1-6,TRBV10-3,AISQGYNSPLH
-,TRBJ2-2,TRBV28,ASHESGGADGELF
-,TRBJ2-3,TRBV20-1,SARGGATGEDTQY
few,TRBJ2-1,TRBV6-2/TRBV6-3,ASRRPGLATYNEQF
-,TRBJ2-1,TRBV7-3,ASSRQGDPSYNEQF
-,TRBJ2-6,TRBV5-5,ASSLAGAHSGANVLT
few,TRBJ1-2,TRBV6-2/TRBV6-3,ASSSRAGGFYGYT
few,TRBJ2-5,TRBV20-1,SAKTSVQETQY
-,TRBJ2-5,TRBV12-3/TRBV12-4,ASSSTGTAMTQY
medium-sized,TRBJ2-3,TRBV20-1,SARRTDTQY
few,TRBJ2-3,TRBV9,ASSVVASGADTQY
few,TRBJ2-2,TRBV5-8,ASIDRASENGELF
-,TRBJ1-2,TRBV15,ATSSRDRGQDWT
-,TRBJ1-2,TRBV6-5,ASSYSGINPRSNYGYT
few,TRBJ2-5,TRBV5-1,ASSRPTGGLETQY
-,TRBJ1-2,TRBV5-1,ASSGGGLAYGYT
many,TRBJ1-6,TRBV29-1,SVRASPNSPLH
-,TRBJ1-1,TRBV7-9,AGSYQGLGGGTEAF
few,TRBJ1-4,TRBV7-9,ASSLAGANEKLF
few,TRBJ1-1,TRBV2,ASTAYTEAF
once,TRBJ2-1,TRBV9,ASSVASSGGSREQF
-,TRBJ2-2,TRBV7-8,ASSPSRLYTGELF
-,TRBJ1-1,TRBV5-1,ASSLNTDTEAF
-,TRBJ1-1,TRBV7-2,ASSFTGVSRAF
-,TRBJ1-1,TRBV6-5,ASSYGMNTEAF
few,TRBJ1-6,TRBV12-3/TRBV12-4,ASSSGQTNSPLH
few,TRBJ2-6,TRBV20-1,SARTIRAGGANVLT
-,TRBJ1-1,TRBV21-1,ASSKGGDGNTEAF
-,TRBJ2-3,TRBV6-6,ASSYSGRGPTDTQY
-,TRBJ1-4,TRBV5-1,ASSFRDSRNEKLF
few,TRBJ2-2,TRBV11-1,ASASSGGRRTGELF
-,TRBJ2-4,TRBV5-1,ASSRSRGGENIQY
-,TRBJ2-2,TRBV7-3,ASSLVAGTAGELF
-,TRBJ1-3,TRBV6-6,ASSYTFSRTGGNTIY
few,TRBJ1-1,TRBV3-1,ASTETSGDGPVF
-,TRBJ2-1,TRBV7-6,ASSPNPPSGLGVNEQF
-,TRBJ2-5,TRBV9,ASSSRGVAGGETQY
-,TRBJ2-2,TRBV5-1,ASSGMAGSTGELF